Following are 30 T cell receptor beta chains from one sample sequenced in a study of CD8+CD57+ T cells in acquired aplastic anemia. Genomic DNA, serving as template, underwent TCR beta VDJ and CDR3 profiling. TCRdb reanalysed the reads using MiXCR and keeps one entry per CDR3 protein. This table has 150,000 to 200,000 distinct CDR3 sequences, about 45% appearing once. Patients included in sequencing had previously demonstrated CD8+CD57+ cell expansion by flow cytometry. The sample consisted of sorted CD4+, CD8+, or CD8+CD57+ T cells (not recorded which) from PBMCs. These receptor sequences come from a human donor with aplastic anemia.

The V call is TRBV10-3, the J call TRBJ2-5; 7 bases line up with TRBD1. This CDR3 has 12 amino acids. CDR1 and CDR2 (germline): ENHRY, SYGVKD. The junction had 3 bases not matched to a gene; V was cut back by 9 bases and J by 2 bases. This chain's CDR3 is CAIRGQQETQYF. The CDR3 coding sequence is TGTGCCATTCGGGGACAGCAAGAGACCCAGTACTTC.

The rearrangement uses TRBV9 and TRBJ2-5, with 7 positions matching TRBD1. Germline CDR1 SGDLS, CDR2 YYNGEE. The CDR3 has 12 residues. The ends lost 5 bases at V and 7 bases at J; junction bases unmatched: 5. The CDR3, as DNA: TGTGCCAGCAGTACAGGGGAGAGGACCCAGTACTTC. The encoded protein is CASSTGERTQYF.

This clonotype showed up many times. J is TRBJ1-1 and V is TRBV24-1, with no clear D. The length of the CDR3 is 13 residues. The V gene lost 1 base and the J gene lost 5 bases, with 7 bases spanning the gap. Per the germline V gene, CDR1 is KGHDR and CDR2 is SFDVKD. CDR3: CATSDFEGTEAFF. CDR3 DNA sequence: TGTGCCACCAGTGATTTTGAGGGTACTGAAGCTTTCTTT.

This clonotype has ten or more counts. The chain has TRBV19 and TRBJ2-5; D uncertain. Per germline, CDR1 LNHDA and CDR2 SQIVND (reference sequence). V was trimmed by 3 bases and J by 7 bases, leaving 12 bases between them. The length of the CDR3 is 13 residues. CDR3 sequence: CASSMSTSGTQYF. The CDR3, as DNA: TGTGCCAGTAGTATGTCAACGTCAGGGACCCAGTACTTC.

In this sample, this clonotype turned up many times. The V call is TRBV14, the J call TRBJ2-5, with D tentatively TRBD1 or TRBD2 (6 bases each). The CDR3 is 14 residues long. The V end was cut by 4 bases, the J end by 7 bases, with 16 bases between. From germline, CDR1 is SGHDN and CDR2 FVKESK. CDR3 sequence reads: CASSLGGLGRTQYF. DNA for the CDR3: TGTGCCAGCAGCCTCGGGGGCCTCGGGCGGACCCAGTACTTC.

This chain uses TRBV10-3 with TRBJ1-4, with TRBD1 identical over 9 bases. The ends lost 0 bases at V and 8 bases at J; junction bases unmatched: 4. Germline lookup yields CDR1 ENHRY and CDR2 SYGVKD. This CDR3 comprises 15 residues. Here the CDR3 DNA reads TGTGCCATCAGTGAGTCAGGACAGGGGAGGGAAAAACTGTTTTTT. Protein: CAISESGQGREKLFF.

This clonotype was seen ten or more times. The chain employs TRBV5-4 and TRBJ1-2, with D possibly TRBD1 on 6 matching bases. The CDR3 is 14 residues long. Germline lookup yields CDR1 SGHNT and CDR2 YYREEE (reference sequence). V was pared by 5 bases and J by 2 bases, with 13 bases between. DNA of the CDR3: TGTGCCAGCAGTTCTGGACAGCGAAACTATGGCTACACCTTC. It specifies CASSSGQRNYGYTF.

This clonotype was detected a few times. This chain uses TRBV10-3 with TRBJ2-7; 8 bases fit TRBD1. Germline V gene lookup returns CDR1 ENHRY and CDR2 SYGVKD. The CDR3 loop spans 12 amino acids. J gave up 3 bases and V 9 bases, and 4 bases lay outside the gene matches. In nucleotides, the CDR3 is TGTGCCATTGGGACAGGATTCTACGAGCAGTACTTC. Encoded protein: CAIGTGFYEQYF.

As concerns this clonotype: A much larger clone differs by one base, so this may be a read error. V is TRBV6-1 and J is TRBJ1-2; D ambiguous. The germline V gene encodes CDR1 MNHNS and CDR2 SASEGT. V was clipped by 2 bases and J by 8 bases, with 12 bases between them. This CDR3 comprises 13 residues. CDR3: CASSEPRTLGYTF. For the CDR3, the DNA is TGTGCCAGCAGTGAACCCAGGACGTTAGGCTACACCTTC.

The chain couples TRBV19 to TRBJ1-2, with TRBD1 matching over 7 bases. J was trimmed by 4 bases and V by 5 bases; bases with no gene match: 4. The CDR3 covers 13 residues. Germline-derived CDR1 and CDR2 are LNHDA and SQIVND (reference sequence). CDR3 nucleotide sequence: TGTGCCAGTAGTGCCGGGACAGTCTATGGCTACACCTTC. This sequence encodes CASSAGTVYGYTF.

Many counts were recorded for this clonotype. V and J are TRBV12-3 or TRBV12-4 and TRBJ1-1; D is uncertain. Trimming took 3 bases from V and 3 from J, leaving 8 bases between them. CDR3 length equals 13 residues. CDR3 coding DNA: TGTGCCAGCAGTTTGTTGATGGACACTGAAGCTTTCTTT. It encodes CASSLLMDTEAFF.

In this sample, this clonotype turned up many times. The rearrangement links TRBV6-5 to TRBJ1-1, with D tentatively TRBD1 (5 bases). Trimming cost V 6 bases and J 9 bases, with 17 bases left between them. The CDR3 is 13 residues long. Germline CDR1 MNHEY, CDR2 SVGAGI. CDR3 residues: CASSPDLGGKAFF. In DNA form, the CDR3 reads TGTGCCAGCAGCCCCGACCTGGGGGGGAAAGCTTTCTTT.

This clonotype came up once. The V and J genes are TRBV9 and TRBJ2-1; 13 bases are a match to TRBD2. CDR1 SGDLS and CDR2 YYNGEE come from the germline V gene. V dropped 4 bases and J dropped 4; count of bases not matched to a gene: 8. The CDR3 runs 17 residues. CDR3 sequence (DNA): TGTGCCAGCAGCTATAGGACTAGCGGGGGAGGGTACAATGAGCAGTTCTTC. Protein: CASSYRTSGGGYNEQFF.

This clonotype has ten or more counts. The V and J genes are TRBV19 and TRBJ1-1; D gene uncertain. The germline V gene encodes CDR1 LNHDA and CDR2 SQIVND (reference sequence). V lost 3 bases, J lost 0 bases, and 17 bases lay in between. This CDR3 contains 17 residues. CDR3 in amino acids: CASSIRSGRGLNTEAFF. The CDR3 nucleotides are TGTGCCAGTAGTATTAGGTCCGGACGCGGGCTGAACACTGAAGCTTTCTTT.

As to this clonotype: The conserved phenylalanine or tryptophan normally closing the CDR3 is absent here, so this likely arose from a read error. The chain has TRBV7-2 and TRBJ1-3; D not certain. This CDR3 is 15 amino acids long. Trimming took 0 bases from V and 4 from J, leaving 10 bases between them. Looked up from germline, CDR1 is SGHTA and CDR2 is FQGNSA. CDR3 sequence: CASSLAQTGGNTIYL. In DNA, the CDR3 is TGTGCCAGCAGCTTAGCGCAGACGGGAGGAAACACCATATATCTT.

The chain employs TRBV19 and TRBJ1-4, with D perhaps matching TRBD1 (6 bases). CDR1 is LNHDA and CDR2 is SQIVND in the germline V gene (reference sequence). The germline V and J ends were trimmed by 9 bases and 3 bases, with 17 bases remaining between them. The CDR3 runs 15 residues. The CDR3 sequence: CASSLGTGPNEKLFF. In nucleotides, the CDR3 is TGTGCCAGCAGCTTAGGTACAGGGCCTAATGAAAAACTGTTTTTT.

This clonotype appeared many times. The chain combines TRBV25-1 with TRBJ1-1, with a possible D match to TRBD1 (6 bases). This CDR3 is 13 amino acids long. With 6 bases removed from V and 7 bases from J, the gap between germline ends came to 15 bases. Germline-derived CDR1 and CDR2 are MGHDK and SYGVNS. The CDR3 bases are TGTGCCAGCAGATTAGGAGGGGGGATTGAAGCTTTCTTT. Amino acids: CASRLGGGIEAFF.

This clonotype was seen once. This chain's CDR3 is CSAKTGTSGQETQYF. The CDR3 DNA reads TGCAGTGCTAAGACAGGGACTAGCGGCCAAGAGACCCAGTACTTC. V gene TRBV20-1 combines with J gene TRBJ2-5; TRBD2 matches 11 bases. Germline trimming cut 4 bases from V and 1 base from J; bases unmatched to any gene: 5. The CDR3 loop spans 15 amino acids. From germline, CDR1 is DFQATT and CDR2 SNEGSKA (reference sequence).

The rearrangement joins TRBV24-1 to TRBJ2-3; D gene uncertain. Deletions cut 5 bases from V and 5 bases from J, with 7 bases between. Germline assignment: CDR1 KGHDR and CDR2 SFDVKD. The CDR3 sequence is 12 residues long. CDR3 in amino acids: CATSAGGDTQYF. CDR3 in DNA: TGTGCCACCAGTGCTGGTGGAGATACGCAGTATTTT.

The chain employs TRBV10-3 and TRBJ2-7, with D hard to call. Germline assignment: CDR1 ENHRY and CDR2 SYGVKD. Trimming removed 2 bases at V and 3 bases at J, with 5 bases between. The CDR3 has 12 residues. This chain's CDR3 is CAISERSYEQYF. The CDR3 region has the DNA TGTGCCATCAGTGAGAGGAGCTACGAGCAGTACTTC.

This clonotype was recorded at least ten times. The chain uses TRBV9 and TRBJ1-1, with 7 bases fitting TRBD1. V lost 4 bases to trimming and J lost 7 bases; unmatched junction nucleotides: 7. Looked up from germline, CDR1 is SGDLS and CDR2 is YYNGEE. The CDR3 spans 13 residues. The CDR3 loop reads CASSPRQGGEAFF. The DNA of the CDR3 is TGTGCCAGCAGCCCGAGACAGGGCGGTGAAGCTTTCTTT.

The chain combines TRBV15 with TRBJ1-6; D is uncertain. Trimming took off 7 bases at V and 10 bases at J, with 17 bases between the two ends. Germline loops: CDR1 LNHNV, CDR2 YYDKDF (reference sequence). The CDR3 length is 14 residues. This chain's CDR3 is CATTIGATGSPLHF. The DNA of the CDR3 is TGTGCCACCACCATCGGAGCCACGGGCTCACCCCTCCACTTT.

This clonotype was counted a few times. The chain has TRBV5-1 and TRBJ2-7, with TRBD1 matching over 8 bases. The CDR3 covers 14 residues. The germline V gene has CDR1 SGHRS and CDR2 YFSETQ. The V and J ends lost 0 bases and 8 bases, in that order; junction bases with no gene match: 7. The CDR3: CASSLGSGGNKQYF. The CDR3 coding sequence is TGCGCCAGCAGCTTGGGTTCAGGGGGCAACAAGCAGTACTTC.

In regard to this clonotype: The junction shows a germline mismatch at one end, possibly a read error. The CDR3 coding sequence is TGTGCTAGCAGTCGGGGCGGGAGTTCACCCCTCCACTTT. Its protein product is CASSRGGSSPLHF. The V and J genes are TRBV6-2 or TRBV6-3 and TRBJ1-6; weak D call: TRBD1 (5 bases). Germline CDR1 and CDR2: MNHEY and SVGEGT. This CDR3 comprises 13 residues.

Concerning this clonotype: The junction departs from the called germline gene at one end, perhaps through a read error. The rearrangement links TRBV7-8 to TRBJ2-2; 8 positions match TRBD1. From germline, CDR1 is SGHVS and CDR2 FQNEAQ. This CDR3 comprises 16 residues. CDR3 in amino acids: CTSSLTWTGPTGELFF. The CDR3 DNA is TGTACCAGCAGCTTGACCTGGACAGGGCCCACCGGGGAGCTGTTTTTT.

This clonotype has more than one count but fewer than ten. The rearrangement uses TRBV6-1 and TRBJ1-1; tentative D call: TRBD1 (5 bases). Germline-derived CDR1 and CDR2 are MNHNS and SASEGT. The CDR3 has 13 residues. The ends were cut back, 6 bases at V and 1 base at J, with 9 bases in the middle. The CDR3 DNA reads TGTGCCAGCAGACGCGACAGGAACACTGAAGCTTTCTTT. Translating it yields CASRRDRNTEAFF.

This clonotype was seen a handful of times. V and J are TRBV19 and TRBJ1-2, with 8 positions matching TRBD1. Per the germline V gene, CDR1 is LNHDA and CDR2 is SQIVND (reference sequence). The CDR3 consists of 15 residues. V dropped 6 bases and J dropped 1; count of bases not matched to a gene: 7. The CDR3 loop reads CASSWTGLDNYGYTF. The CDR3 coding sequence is TGTGCCAGTAGCTGGACAGGGCTCGATAACTATGGCTACACCTTC.

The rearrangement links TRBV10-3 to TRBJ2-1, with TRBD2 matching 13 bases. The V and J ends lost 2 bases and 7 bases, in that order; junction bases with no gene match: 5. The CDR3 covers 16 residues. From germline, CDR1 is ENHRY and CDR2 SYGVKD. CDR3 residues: CAISEGLAGEGNEQFF. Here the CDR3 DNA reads TGTGCCATCAGTGAGGGACTAGCGGGGGAAGGGAATGAGCAGTTCTTC.

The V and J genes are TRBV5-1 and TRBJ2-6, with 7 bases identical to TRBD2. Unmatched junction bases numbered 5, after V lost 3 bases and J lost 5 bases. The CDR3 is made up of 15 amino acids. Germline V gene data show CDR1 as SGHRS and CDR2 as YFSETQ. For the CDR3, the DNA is TGCGCCAGCAGCTCTGGGGGGACTAGGGCCAACGTCCTGACTTTC. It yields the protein CASSSGGTRANVLTF.

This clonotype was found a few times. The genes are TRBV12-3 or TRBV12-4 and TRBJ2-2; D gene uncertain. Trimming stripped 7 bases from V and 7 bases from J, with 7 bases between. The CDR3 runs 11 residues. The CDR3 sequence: CASTVGGELFF. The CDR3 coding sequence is TGTGCCAGCACAGTGGGCGGGGAGCTGTTTTTT.